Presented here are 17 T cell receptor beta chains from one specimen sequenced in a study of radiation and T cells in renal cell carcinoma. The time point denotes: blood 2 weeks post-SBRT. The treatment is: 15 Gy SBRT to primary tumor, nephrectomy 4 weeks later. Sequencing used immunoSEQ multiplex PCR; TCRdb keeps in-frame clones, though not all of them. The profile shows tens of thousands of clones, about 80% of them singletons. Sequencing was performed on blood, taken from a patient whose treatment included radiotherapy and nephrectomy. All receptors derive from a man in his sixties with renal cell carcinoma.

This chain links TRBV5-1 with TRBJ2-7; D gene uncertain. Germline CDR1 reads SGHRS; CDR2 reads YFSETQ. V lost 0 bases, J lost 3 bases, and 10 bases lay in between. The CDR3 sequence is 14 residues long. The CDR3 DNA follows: TGCGCCAGCAGCTTGGAAGGCCCGAGCTACGAGCAGTACGTC. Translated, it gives CASSLEGPSYEQYV.

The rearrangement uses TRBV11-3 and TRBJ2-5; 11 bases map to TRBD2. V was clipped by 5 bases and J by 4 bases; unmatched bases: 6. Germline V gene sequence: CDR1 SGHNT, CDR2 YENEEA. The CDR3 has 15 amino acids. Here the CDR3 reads CASSTQGLAGETQYF. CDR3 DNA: TGTGCCAGCAGCACCCAAGGACTAGCGGGAGAGACCCAGTACTTC. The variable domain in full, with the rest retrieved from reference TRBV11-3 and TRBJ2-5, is EAGVVQSPRYKIIEKKQPVAFWCNPISGHNTLYWYLQNLGQGPELLIRYENEEAVDDSQLPKDRFSAERLKGVDSTLKIQPAELGDSAVYLCASSTQGLAGETQYFGPGTRLLVL.

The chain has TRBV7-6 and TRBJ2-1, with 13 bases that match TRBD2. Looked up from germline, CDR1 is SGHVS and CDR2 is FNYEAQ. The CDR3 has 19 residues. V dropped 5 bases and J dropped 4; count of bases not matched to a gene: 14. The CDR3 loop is CASSIWTSGRSRGYNEQFF. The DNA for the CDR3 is TGTGCCAGCAGCATATGGACTAGCGGGAGAAGCCGGGGGTACAATGAGCAGTTCTTC.

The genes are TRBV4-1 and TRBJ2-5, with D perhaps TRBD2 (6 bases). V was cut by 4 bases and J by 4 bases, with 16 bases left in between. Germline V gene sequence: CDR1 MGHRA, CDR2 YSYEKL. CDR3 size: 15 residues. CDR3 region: CASSPGLRRGETQYF. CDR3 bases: TGCGCCAGCAGCCCGGGACTTCGTCGGGGAGAGACCCAGTACTTC.

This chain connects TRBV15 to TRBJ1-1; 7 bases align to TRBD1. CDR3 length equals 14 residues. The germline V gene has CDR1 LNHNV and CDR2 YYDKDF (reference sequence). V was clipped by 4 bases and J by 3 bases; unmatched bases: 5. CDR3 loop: CATSKGGFDTEAFF. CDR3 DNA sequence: TGTGCCACCAGCAAAGGGGGCTTTGACACTGAAGCTTTCTTT. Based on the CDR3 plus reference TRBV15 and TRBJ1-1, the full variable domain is DAMVIQNPRYQVTQFGKPVTLSCSQTLNHNVMYWYQQKSSQAPKLLFHYYDKDFNNEADTPDNFQSRRPNTSFCFLDIRSPGLGDTAMYLCATSKGGFDTEAFFGQGTRLTVV.

This CDR3 reads CASSGGLYTDTQYF. In DNA, the CDR3 is TGTGCCAGCAGCGGGGGGCTTTACACAGATACGCAGTATTTT. This chain joins TRBV6-5 and TRBJ2-3, with a possible D match to TRBD2 (7 bases). This CDR3 contains 14 residues. Germline V CDR1 and CDR2: MNHEY, SVGAGI. V lost 6 bases and J 2 bases, leaving 12 bases between the germline ends.

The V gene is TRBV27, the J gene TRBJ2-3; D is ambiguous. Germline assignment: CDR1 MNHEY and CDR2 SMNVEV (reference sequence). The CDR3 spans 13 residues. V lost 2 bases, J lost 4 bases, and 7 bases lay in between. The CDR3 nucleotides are TGTGCCAGCAGTTTAATAGTACCAGATACGCAGTATTTT. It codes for CASSLIVPDTQYF.

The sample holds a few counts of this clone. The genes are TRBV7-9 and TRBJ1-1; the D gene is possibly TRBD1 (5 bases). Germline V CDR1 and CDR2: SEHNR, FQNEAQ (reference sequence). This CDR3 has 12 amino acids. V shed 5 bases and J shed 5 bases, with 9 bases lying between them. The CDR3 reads CASSPGGTEAFF. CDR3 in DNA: TGTGCCAGCAGCCCGGGGGGGACTGAAGCTTTCTTT.

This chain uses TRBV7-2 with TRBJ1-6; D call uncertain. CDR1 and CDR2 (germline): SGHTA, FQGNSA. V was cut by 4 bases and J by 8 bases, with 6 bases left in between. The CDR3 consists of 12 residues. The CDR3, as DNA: TGTGCCAGCAGCTCGGGTGATTCACCCCTCCACTTT. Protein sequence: CASSSGDSPLHF.

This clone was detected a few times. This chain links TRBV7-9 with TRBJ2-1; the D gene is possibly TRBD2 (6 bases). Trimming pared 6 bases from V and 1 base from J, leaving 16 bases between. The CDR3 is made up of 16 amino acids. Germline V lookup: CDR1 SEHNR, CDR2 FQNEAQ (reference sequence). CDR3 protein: CASRELGGGSYNEQFF. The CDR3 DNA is TGTGCCAGCAGGGAGCTTGGGGGAGGATCCTACAATGAGCAGTTCTTC.

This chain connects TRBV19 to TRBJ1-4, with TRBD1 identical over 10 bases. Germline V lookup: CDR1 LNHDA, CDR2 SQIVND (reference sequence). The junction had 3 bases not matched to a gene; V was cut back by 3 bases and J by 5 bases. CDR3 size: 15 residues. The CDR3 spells CASSIRTGGNEKLFF. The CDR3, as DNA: TGTGCCAGTAGTATCCGGACAGGGGGGAATGAAAAACTGTTTTTT.

DNA for the CDR3: TGTGCCTGGAGTCGGGACAGGGAAGGCTATGGCTACACCTTC. Translated, it gives CAWSRDREGYGYTF. The chain couples TRBV30 to TRBJ1-2; TRBD1 aligns across 9 bases. V lost 2 bases, J lost 4 bases, and 5 bases stayed unmatched. The length of the CDR3 is 14 residues. Germline loops: CDR1 GTSNPN, CDR2 SVGIG (reference sequence).

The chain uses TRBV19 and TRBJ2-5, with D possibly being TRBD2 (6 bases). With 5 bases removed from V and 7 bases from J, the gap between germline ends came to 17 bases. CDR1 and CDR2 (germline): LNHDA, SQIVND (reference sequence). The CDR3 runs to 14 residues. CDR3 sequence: CASSLRRLGGTQYF. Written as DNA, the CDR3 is TGTGCCAGTAGTCTCAGACGACTCGGGGGGACCCAGTACTTC.

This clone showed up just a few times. The CDR3 sequence is CAWKGTRRTTEAFF. DNA of the CDR3: TGTGCCTGGAAGGGCACTCGCAGGACCACTGAAGCTTTCTTT. The chain joins TRBV30 to TRBJ1-1; D remains unclear. The CDR3 has 14 amino acids. Germline CDR1 and CDR2: GTSNPN and SVGIG (reference sequence). Trimming removed 4 bases at V and 4 bases at J, with 16 bases between.

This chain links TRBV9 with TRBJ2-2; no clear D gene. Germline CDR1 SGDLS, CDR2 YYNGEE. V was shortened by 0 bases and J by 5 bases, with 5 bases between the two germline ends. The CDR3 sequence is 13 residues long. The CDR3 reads CASSVDNTGELFF. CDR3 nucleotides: TGTGCCAGCAGCGTAGATAATACCGGGGAGCTGTTTTTT. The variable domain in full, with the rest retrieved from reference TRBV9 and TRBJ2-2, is DSGVTQTPKHLITATGQRVTLRCSPRSGDLSVYWYQQSLDQGLQFLIQYYNGEERAKGNILERFSAQQFPDLHSELNLSSLELGDSALYFCASSVDNTGELFFGEGSRLTVL.

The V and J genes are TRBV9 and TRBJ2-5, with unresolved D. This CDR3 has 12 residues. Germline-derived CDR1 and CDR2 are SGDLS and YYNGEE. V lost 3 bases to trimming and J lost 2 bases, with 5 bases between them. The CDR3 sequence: CASSDFQETQYF. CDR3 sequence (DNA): TGTGCCAGCAGCGACTTTCAAGAGACCCAGTACTTC.

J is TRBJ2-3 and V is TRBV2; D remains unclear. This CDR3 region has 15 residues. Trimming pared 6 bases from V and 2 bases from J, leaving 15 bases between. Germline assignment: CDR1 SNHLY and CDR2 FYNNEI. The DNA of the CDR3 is TGTGCCAGCAGCCCCCTCCCCAGGTTCACAGATACGCAGTATTTT. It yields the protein CASSPLPRFTDTQYF.